Shown below are 12 T cell receptor beta chains from a single sample sequenced in a study of brain T cells in children with intractable seizures. The table came from immunoSEQ multiplex PCR; TCRdb's copy has only in-frame clones and leaves some out. The profile covers hundreds of thousands of clones, with over 90% appearing a single time and 4.5% to 7% taken by the ten largest. Time point reported: blood from clinic visit 5 months post-surgery; TSC patient then seizure free. The material sequenced was peripheral blood, taken about 5 months after surgery. The receptor set was obtained from a boy younger than two with tuberous sclerosis and intractable seizures.

Only a few counts were recorded for this clone. The chain couples TRBV7-6 to TRBJ2-2, with D perhaps TRBD1 or TRBD2 (5 bases each). The CDR3 covers 17 residues. Germline CDR1 reads SGHVS; CDR2 reads FNYEAQ. Trimming cost V 1 base and J 6 bases, with 18 bases left between them. The CDR3 sequence: CASSLESGAVGAGELFF. DNA of the CDR3: TGTGCCAGCAGCTTAGAATCCGGGGCGGTTGGCGCCGGGGAGCTGTTTTTT.

J is TRBJ1-6 and V is TRBV11-1; 7 nucleotides match TRBD1. CDR3 length: 16 amino acids. Germline values: CDR1 SGHAT, CDR2 FQDESV (reference sequence). Losses at the gene ends were 5 bases for V and 5 bases for J; bases not matched to a gene: 9. CDR3 sequence: CASSRGRGRNNSPLHF. The CDR3 coding sequence is TGTGCCAGCAGCCGTGGGAGGGGGCGGAATAATTCACCCCTCCACTTT. Looking up the rest from reference TRBV11-1 and TRBJ1-6 gives the full variable domain: EAEVAQSPRYKITEKSQAVAFWCDPISGHATLYWYRQILGQGPELLVQFQDESVVDDSQLPKDRFSAERLKGVDSTLKIQPAELGDSAMYLCASSRGRGRNNSPLHFGNGTRLTVT.

J is TRBJ2-5 and V is TRBV9; the match to TRBD2 covers 10 bases. CDR3 length equals 15 residues. The germline CDR1 and CDR2 sequences are SGDLS and YYNGEE. Trimming cost V 4 bases and J 4 bases; bases outside gene matches: 7. The CDR3 is CASSPSGGALETQYF. CDR3 coding DNA: TGTGCCAGCAGCCCAAGCGGGGGGGCCTTAGAGACCCAGTACTTC.

The rearrangement links TRBV28 to TRBJ2-5, with D perhaps TRBD1 or TRBD2 (5 bases each). The V gene's germline CDR1 is MDHEN and CDR2 SYDVKM. CDR3 length equals 15 residues. The germline V and J ends were trimmed by 5 bases and 4 bases, with 17 bases remaining between them. This chain's CDR3 is CASSTYTQGVETQYF. CDR3 sequence (DNA): TGTGCCAGCAGTACTTACACTCAGGGAGTAGAGACCCAGTACTTC.

The gene calls are TRBV5-5 and TRBJ2-7; no firm D call. The germline V gene has CDR1 SGHKS and CDR2 YYEKEE (reference sequence). Deletions cut 0 bases from V and 0 bases from J, with 10 bases between. This CDR3 contains 15 residues. The CDR3, as DNA: TGTGCCAGCAGCTTGGTGGCTTCCAGCTCCTACGAGCAGTACTTC. Translation gives CASSLVASSSYEQYF.

The rearrangement uses TRBV7-9 and TRBJ2-1; D unresolved. Trimming pared 1 base from V and 6 bases from J, leaving 10 bases between. The CDR3 extends over 14 amino acids. The V gene's germline CDR1 is SEHNR and CDR2 FQNEAQ (reference sequence). The CDR3 loop reads CASSLDIRPNEQFF. CDR3 coding DNA: TGTGCCAGCAGCTTAGATATCAGGCCCAATGAGCAGTTCTTC.

The CDR3 here is CASSLAGKNSYEQYF. CDR3 DNA sequence: TGTGCCAGCAGCTTAGCCGGCAAAAACAGCTACGAGCAGTACTTC. J is TRBJ2-7 and V is TRBV7-9; unclear D gene. Trimming shortened V by 0 bases and J by 3 bases, and 12 bases separated the two germline ends. Germline values: CDR1 SEHNR, CDR2 FQNEAQ (reference sequence). The CDR3 extends over 15 amino acids.

The chain uses TRBV3-1 (or the pseudogene TRBV3-2) and TRBJ2-7, with 7 nucleotides matching TRBD1. The CDR3 runs 15 residues. CDR1 and CDR2 from the germline V gene are LGHDT and YNNKEL (reference sequence). After removal of 2 bases from V and 4 bases from J, the junction contained 8 bases not matched to a gene. The CDR3 DNA reads as TGTGCCAGCAGCCAAAGGAAACAGGGGCATTACGAGCAGTACTTC. Protein sequence: CASSQRKQGHYEQYF.

This chain uses TRBV29-1 with TRBJ2-7; 8 bases are shared with TRBD2. The CDR3 covers 13 residues. V was clipped by 4 bases and J by 2 bases; unmatched bases: 4. The germline V gene encodes CDR1 SQVTM and CDR2 ANQGSEA. CDR3: CSVVSGMTYEQYF. The DNA of the CDR3 is TGCAGCGTTGTTAGCGGGATGACCTACGAGCAGTACTTC.

This chain uses TRBV9 with TRBJ2-1; D possibly corresponds to TRBD2 (6 bases). V lost 4 bases and J lost 3, with 17 bases in between. Germline-derived CDR1 and CDR2 are SGDLS and YYNGEE. There are 16 residues in the CDR3. CDR3 DNA sequence: TGTGCCAGCAGCTGTGGAGAGCGGGTAGGCTACAATGAGCAGTTCTTC. This gives the protein CASSCGERVGYNEQFF.

The chain joins TRBV28 to TRBJ2-7; D is uncertain. The V end was cut by 6 bases, the J end by 4 bases, with 7 bases between. The CDR3 is made up of 11 amino acids. The germline V gene encodes CDR1 MDHEN and CDR2 SYDVKM. The CDR3 DNA reads TGTGCCAGCAGCCGTCGTTACGAGCAGTACTTC. This sequence encodes CASSRRYEQYF.

The V call is TRBV13, the J call TRBJ2-7; 7 bases are shared with TRBD2. This CDR3 spans 13 amino acids. CDR1 and CDR2 (germline): PRHDT, FYEKMQ (reference sequence). V trimming: 5 bases; J trimming: 2 bases; junction bases outside the gene matches: 3. This chain's CDR3 is CASSRDYPYEQYF. DNA of the CDR3: TGTGCCAGCAGCCGGGACTACCCCTACGAGCAGTACTTC.